The 20 T cell receptor beta chains below come from one sample, sequenced in a study of blood T cells in healthy people across ages. A J-beta primer mix and a sample-barcoded 5' primer were used in a second PCR of roughly 7 to 12 cycles. Via MiXCR, TCRdb re-called the 5' RACE reads, giving one row per CDR3 protein. The data hold roughly 860,000 distinct CDR3 sequences, with under 80% observed a single time. The sequencing sample was made of blood. The receptors here all came from a man between 25 and 39 years old in good health.

The rearrangement links TRBV2 to TRBJ2-2; maybe TRBD2 (5 bases). V was shortened by 3 bases and J by 7 bases, with 15 bases between the two germline ends. The CDR3 contains 15 residues. Germline CDR1 reads SNHLY; CDR2 reads FYNNEI. The CDR3 bases are TGTGCCAGCAGTGACGGCAGGCCGGGATTCGGGGAGCTGTTTTTT. It translates to CASSDGRPGFGELFF.

This sequence joins TRBV7-2 and TRBJ2-1, with TRBD1 as a possible D gene (6 bases). Between the trimmed V and J ends, which lost 5 bases and 1 base, there was a span of 15 bases. Germline V gene data show CDR1 as SGHTA and CDR2 as FQGNSA. The length of the CDR3 is 16 residues. This CDR3 reads CASSQAGDLSYNEQFF. The CDR3 coding sequence is TGTGCCAGCAGCCAAGCAGGGGATCTATCCTACAATGAGCAGTTCTTC.

The chain recombines TRBV28 with TRBJ2-7, with D perhaps assigned TRBD1 or TRBD2 (6 bases each). There are 18 residues in the CDR3. Germline assignment: CDR1 MDHEN and CDR2 SYDVKM. The V gene lost 2 bases and the J gene lost 0 bases, with 20 bases spanning the gap. The CDR3 loop reads CASSLKGGHLSGSYEQYF. In nucleotides, the CDR3 is TGTGCCAGCAGTTTAAAGGGGGGCCATCTTTCGGGCTCCTACGAGCAGTACTTC.

This clonotype was detected a few times. The chain recombines TRBV29-1 with TRBJ2-7; no clear D gene. Per germline, CDR1 SQVTM and CDR2 ANQGSEA. V was cut by 6 bases and J by 0 bases, with 9 bases left in between. This CDR3 has 12 amino acids. CDR3 residues: CSVPDGSYEQYF. The CDR3 region has the DNA TGCAGCGTCCCGGACGGCTCCTACGAGCAGTACTTC.

The CDR3 sequence is CASSSEEDEQYF. The CDR3 DNA is TGTGCCAGCAGCTCCGAGGAGGACGAGCAGTACTTC. This chain joins TRBV9 and TRBJ2-4; D perhaps matches TRBD2 (5 bases). The assigned J gene may be wrong: the sequence end matches TRBJ2-7 better. This CDR3 is 12 amino acids long. Germline CDR1 and CDR2: SGDLS and YYNGEE.

The chain uses TRBV20-1 and TRBJ2-1, with a weak D call TRBD1 (5 bases). The CDR3 covers 14 residues. Trimming removed 7 bases at V and 5 bases at J, with 18 bases between. Germline V gives CDR1 DFQATT, CDR2 SNEGSKA (reference sequence). The CDR3 region is CSGGGQGDHNEQFF. The CDR3 DNA sequence: TGCAGTGGGGGTGGGCAGGGCGATCACAATGAGCAGTTCTTC.

V gene TRBV6-2 or TRBV6-3 combines with J gene TRBJ2-7; no definite D call. This CDR3 has 15 amino acids. Germline V gene sequence: CDR1 MNHEY, CDR2 SVGEGT. Trimming cost V 5 bases and J 0 bases, with 14 bases left between them. The CDR3 coding sequence is TGTGCCAGCAGTCCCCCCCGTGGCCTCTCCTACGAGCAGTACTTC. Amino acid sequence: CASSPPRGLSYEQYF.

This chain links TRBV2 with TRBJ1-6; weak D call: TRBD1 (6 bases). V was cut by 5 bases and J by 8 bases, with 10 bases left in between. CDR3 length: 13 amino acids. The germline V gene encodes CDR1 SNHLY and CDR2 FYNNEI. The CDR3 DNA follows: TGTGCCAGCAGTCCATACAGGGATTCACCCCTCCACTTT. Protein: CASSPYRDSPLHF.

This clonotype has only one observation. This sequence joins TRBV9 and TRBJ2-5; 8 bases line up with TRBD2. CDR1 and CDR2 (germline): SGDLS, YYNGEE. This CDR3 comprises 16 residues. Germline trimming cut 2 bases from V and 1 base from J; bases unmatched to any gene: 7. CDR3 bases: TGTGCCAGCAGCGTGGGAGCGGGGGCGATCCAAGAGACCCAGTACTTC. Translated: CASSVGAGAIQETQYF.

This chain links TRBV21-1 with TRBJ1-2. TRBV21-1 is designated a pseudogene. The length of the CDR3 is 15 residues. CDR3 nucleotides: TGTGCCAGCAGCGAAAGACGGAACTTAACGTATGGCTACACCTTC. Its protein is CASSERRNLTYGYTF.

Turning to this clonotype: One junction end disagrees with the germline gene, perhaps due to a read error. V and J are TRBV4-3 and TRBJ2-1; D not resolved. The J call may be faulty, since TRBJ2-7 better matches the DNA end. The CDR3 consists of 13 residues. Germline V gives CDR1 LGHNA, CDR2 YSLEER. CDR3 amino acids: CVSSQDSIGEQYF. DNA for the CDR3: TGCGTCAGCAGCCAAGACTCTATAGGCGAGCAGTACTTC.

The chain has TRBV5-1 and TRBJ2-7; TRBD1 matches at 7 bases. The V gene's germline CDR1 is SGHRS and CDR2 YFSETQ. The CDR3 is 14 amino acids. The ends lost 4 bases at V and 2 bases at J; junction bases unmatched: 6. This CDR3 reads CASSGRQGPYEQYF. In DNA, the CDR3 is TGCGCCAGCAGCGGGCGACAGGGACCCTACGAGCAGTACTTC. Filled out from reference TRBV5-1 and TRBJ2-7, the complete variable domain reads KAGVTQTPRYLIKTRGQQVTLSCSPISGHRSVSWYQQTPGQGLQFLFEYFSETQRNKGNFPGRFSGRQFSNSRSEMNVSTLELGDSALYLCASSGRQGPYEQYFGPGTRLTVT.

V is TRBV7-3 and J is TRBJ2-1; 12 positions match TRBD1. Germline trimming cut 5 bases from V and 7 bases from J; bases unmatched to any gene: 9. Germline CDR1 reads SGHTA; CDR2 reads FQGTGA. The length of the CDR3 is 16 residues. This CDR3 is CASSPWTGQGANEQFF. For the CDR3, the DNA is TGTGCCAGCAGCCCCTGGACGGGACAGGGGGCGAATGAGCAGTTCTTC. Based on the CDR3 plus reference TRBV7-3 and TRBJ2-1, the full variable domain is GAGVSQTPSNKVTEKGKYVELRCDPISGHTALYWYRQSLGQGPEFLIYFQGTGAADDSGLPNDRFFAVRPEGSVSTLKIQRTERGDSAVYLCASSPWTGQGANEQFFGPGTRLTVL.

The chain has TRBV7-9 and TRBJ2-7; D ambiguous. Between the trimmed V and J ends, which lost 3 bases and 7 bases, there was a span of 10 bases. Looked up from germline, CDR1 is SEHNR and CDR2 is FQNEAQ (reference sequence). CDR3 size: 12 residues. The CDR3 DNA follows: TGTGCCAGCAGCTTTCAGTACAATGAGCAGTACTTC. Protein: CASSFQYNEQYF.

The gene calls are TRBV5-1 and TRBJ1-6; 7 bases are a match to TRBD1. The CDR3 has 15 amino acids. The junction had 9 bases not matched to a gene; V was cut back by 4 bases and J by 8 bases. The germline V gene has CDR1 SGHRS and CDR2 YFSETQ. The DNA for the CDR3 is TGCGCCAGCAGCAACAGACAGGGAGGTGATTCACCCCTCCACTTT. It translates to CASSNRQGGDSPLHF.

The chain employs TRBV4-2 and TRBJ1-4; 8 bases align to TRBD1. The CDR3 runs to 18 residues. Looked up from germline, CDR1 is LGHNA and CDR2 is YNFKEQ. V was clipped by 0 bases and J by 7 bases; unmatched bases: 13. The DNA of the CDR3 is TGTGCCAGCAGCCAAGAAATGGTTGTGCAGGGGGCGATTGAAAAACTGTTTTTT. Translating gives CASSQEMVVQGAIEKLFF.

This clonotype was detected a few times. The V gene is TRBV5-1, the J gene TRBJ1-6; D gene unclear. This CDR3 has 12 amino acids. Trimming left V 4 bases short and J 11 bases short, with 10 bases between. CDR1 is SGHRS, CDR2 YFSETQ, per germline. The CDR3 region has the DNA TGCGCCAGCAGCCCCGGGGAGCCACCCCTCCACTTT. Translated: CASSPGEPPLHF.

This clonotype was found a few times. The V gene is TRBV5-1, the J gene TRBJ2-3; TRBD1 might be the D (6 bases). CDR1 and CDR2 from the germline V gene are SGHRS and YFSETQ. The ends were cut back, 4 bases at V and 6 bases at J, with 18 bases in the middle. This CDR3 has 15 amino acids. Here the CDR3 reads CASSPRDIITDTQYF. The DNA of the CDR3 is TGCGCCAGCAGCCCCCGGGACATAATTACCGATACGCAGTATTTT.

This chain links TRBV6-1 with TRBJ1-4, with D unresolved. Trimming took 7 bases from V and 5 from J, leaving 14 bases between them. The CDR3 spans 14 residues. Germline assignment: CDR1 MNHNS and CDR2 SASEGT. The CDR3 region has the DNA TGTGCCAGCAACACCGGACGGGGAAATGAAAAACTGTTTTTT. Its protein product is CASNTGRGNEKLFF.

V gene TRBV4-3 combines with J gene TRBJ2-5, with D unclear. This CDR3 spans 13 amino acids. CDR1 and CDR2 (germline): LGHNA, YSLEER. Trimming removed 1 base at V and 6 bases at J, with 9 bases between. CDR3 amino acids: CASSQVPDKTQYF. Written as DNA, the CDR3 is TGCGCCAGCAGCCAAGTACCAGACAAGACCCAGTACTTC.